Below, one T cell receptor beta chain is given with its context. These data come from a study of blood T cell repertoires in COVID-19. As for the study in general: COVID-19 samples from acute and convalescent phases originated in the United States, Italy and Spain. Sources were T cells, B-cell-depleted T cells, or PBMCs; the material itself was cDNA or gDNA.

Original methodology: Estimated nucleated cell counts came from reference gene primer amplification. Here immunoSEQ multiplex PCR was the method, and the copy in TCRdb shows in-frame clones only, minus some. That table is the source of V, J and clone size, and D and trimming were worked out from the DNA. The profile shows 150,000 to 200,000 clones, 87% of them singletons. Germline V gene lookup returns CDR1 GTSNPN and CDR2 SVGIG (reference sequence). The ends lost 5 bases at V and 8 bases at J; junction bases unmatched: 13. The CDR3 extends over 14 amino acids. This sequence originates from a woman aged 50 to 60 with acute or convalescent COVID-19. The chain has TRBV30 and TRBJ1-2; 8 nucleotides match TRBD1. Input material: peripheral blood. CDR3 DNA sequence: TGTGCCTGGGCCGGGGGCCAGGGGGCGGCGGGCTACACCTTC. Protein: CAWAGGQGAAGYTF.